A selection of T cell receptor beta chains follows, all from one sample in a study of post-analysis software for immune sequencing data. TCRdb reprocessed the PCR reads via MiXCR and lists one record per CDR3 protein. The sample holds hundreds of thousands of distinct CDR3 sequences, roughly 45% seen once. Specimen: blood. These receptors were collected from a girl aged 5-17 years with multiple sclerosis. Both conserved end residues are part of each CDR3. The order of the fields is J gene, clone size, D gene, V gene, CDR3 DNA, CDR3 protein. D genes are given only for firm matches. The size of a clone is reported for some rows only, either as once, few or many, or as a class for expanded clones.

TRBJ1-2 | few | - | TRBV7-2 | TGTGCCAGCAGCTTCGGACAGTTCTATGGCTACACCTTC | CASSFGQFYGYTF
TRBJ2-7 | few | TRBD1 | TRBV5-4 | TGTGCCAGCAGCCACCGGATCACAGGGGACGACGAGCAGTACTTC | CASSHRITGDDEQYF
TRBJ2-1 | - | TRBD2 | TRBV20-1 | TGCAGTGTTAGTAGCGGGAGAATCTACAATGAGCAGTTCTTC | CSVSSGRIYNEQFF
TRBJ1-1 | few | - | TRBV20-1 | TGCAGTGCTAGAGACTCAGACAGGATGAACACTGAAGCTTTCTTT | CSARDSDRMNTEAFF
TRBJ2-7 | - | TRBD2 | TRBV28 | TGTGCCAGCAGTTCTAGCGGGAGGGCCGGTCGTGGAGAGCAGTACTTC | CASSSSGRAGRGEQYF
TRBJ2-3 | - | - | TRBV7-2 | TGTGCCAGCAGCCGTTTGGGTAGCACAGATACGCAGTATTTT | CASSRLGSTDTQYF
TRBJ2-5 | - | - | TRBV20-1 | TGCAGTGCTACGGAGTGGCGGGGTTGGGATGAGCAGTACTTC | CSATEWRGWDEQYF
TRBJ1-4 | - | TRBD1 | TRBV6-1 | TGTGCCAGCACCGCCCCGGACAGGGGGCAGAGCGAAAAACTGTTTTTT | CASTAPDRGQSEKLFF
TRBJ1-1 | - | - | TRBV29-1 | TGCAGCGTTAAAGGAGGATGGACTGAAGCTTTCTTT | CSVKGGWTEAFF
TRBJ2-7 | - | TRBD1 | TRBV20-1 | TGCAGCGGACAGGAGACCTACGAGCAGTACTTC | CSGQETYEQYF
TRBJ2-2 | - | - | TRBV4-1 | TGCGCCAGCAGCCAAGTAGGCAGCACCGGGGAGCTGTTTTTT | CASSQVGSTGELFF
TRBJ2-5 | - | - | TRBV2 | TGTGCCAGCTGGAGCAGGGCCGAGACCCAGTACTTC | CASWSRAETQYF
TRBJ2-5 | - | TRBD1 | TRBV20-1 | TGCAGTGCTAGATACTCGACAGGGGGAGGAGGAGAGACCCAGTACTTC | CSARYSTGGGGETQYF
TRBJ2-7 | - | - | TRBV2 | TGTGCCAGCAGTGGGATTGAGCTAGCTTCATCCTACGAGCAGTACTTC | CASSGIELASSYEQYF
TRBJ1-6 | - | - | TRBV6-5 | TGTGCCAGTGGACGGCATAATTCACCCCTCCACTTT | CASGRHNSPLHF
TRBJ2-7 | - | TRBD1 | TRBV10-3 | TGTGCCATCAGTGAACCCGGGACAGGCTCCTACGAGCAGTACTTC | CAISEPGTGSYEQYF
TRBJ2-3 | - | - | TRBV12-3/TRBV12-4 | TGTGCCAGCAGTCCCTCGTCACGGACTTTCAGCACAGATACGCAGTATTTT | CASSPSSRTFSTDTQYF
TRBJ2-4 | once | - | TRBV27 | TGTGCCAGCAGTTATAGCCGGGACGTGCAGTACTTC | CASSYSRDVQYF
TRBJ2-1 | many | TRBD2 | TRBV20-1 | TGCAGTGTCGGGACTAGCGGGATAGAGGAGCAGTTCTTC | CSVGTSGIEEQFF
TRBJ2-3 | - | TRBD2 | TRBV7-2 | TGTGCCAGCAGCATATCAGCGGGAGGGTTGGGAGATACGCAGTATTTT | CASSISAGGLGDTQYF
TRBJ1-2 | many | TRBD1 | TRBV13 | TGTGCCAGCAGCCGCGGGGAGGGGACAGATAATAACTATGGCTACACCTTC | CASSRGEGTDNNYGYTF
TRBJ2-7 | - | TRBD2 | TRBV6-2/TRBV6-3 | TGTGCCAGCAGTTACACCCCGGGGAGGGCCCAGGAGCAGTACTTC | CASSYTPGRAQEQYF
TRBJ1-1 | few | - | TRBV7-9 | TGTGCCAGCAGCTTAGGCCAGGGTAAAACTGAAGCTTTCTTT | CASSLGQGKTEAFF
TRBJ1-1 | - | - | TRBV20-1 | TGCAGTGCTAGAGGGGCGGAGTTGAACACTGAAGCTTTCTTT | CSARGAELNTEAFF
TRBJ2-7 | few | - | TRBV7-9 | TGTGCCAGCAGCTTTCAGAACCCCTACGAGCAGTACTTC | CASSFQNPYEQYF
TRBJ2-6 | - | TRBD2 | TRBV2 | TGTGCCAGCAGTGGAGAGATCACGCGATGGGGGGGAGCTGGGGCCAACGTCCTGACTTTC | CASSGEITRWGGAGANVLTF
TRBJ1-5 | few | TRBD1 | TRBV28 | TGTGCCAGCAGTTTACTAACACAGGGGGGAGGTCAGCCCCAGCATTTT | CASSLLTQGGGQPQHF
TRBJ2-1 | few | - | TRBV9 | TGTGCCAGCAGCCCCCTGGGCTCCTACAATGAGCAGTTCTTC | CASSPLGSYNEQFF